This paragraph reports one T cell receptor beta chain. Per the original methods: Reference gene primer amplification yielded estimated nucleated cell counts. The data were produced by immunoSEQ multiplex PCR, yet TCRdb's version contains in-frame clones alone and is incomplete. The V and J calls and clone size are taken from that table; D and trimming were inferred from the DNA. The sample holds approximately 410,000 clones, roughly 90% seen once. These data belong to a study of blood T cell repertoires in COVID-19. As for the study in general: COVID-19 samples from acute and convalescent phases originated in the United States, Italy and Spain. PBMCs, B-cell-depleted T cells, or T cells were the source of the cDNA or gDNA that made up the material.

V was cut by 0 bases and J by 2 bases, with 10 bases left in between. The CDR3 is made up of 15 amino acids. The germline CDR1 and CDR2 sequences are SGDLS and YYNGEE. This receptor was identified in a woman in her 30s with active or convalescent COVID-19. The chain links TRBV9 to TRBJ2-3; D possibly corresponds to TRBD1 (5 bases). Sequenced material: peripheral blood. CDR3 residues: CASSVGGTLTDTQYF. The CDR3, as DNA: TGTGCCAGCAGCGTAGGGGGCACCCTCACAGATACGCAGTATTTT. Supplemented by reference TRBV9 and TRBJ2-3, the full variable domain reads DSGVTQTPKHLITATGQRVTLRCSPRSGDLSVYWYQQSLDQGLQFLIQYYNGEERAKGNILERFSAQQFPDLHSELNLSSLELGDSALYFCASSVGGTLTDTQYFGPGTRLTVL.